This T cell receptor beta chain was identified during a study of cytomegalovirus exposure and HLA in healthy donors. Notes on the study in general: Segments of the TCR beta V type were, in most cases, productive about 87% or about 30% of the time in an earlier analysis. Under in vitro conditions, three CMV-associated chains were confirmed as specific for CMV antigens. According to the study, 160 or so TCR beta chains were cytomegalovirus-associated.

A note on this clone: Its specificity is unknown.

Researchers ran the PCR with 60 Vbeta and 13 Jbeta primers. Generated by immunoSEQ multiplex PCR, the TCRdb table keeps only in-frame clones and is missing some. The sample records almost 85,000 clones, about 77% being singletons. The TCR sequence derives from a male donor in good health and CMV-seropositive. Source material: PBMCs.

The CDR3 protein is CASSPRTSGEVYEQYF. CDR3 in DNA: TGTGCCAGCAGCCCCCGGACTAGCGGGGAGGTCTACGAGCAGTACTTC. This chain links TRBV4-2 with TRBJ2-7; 12 nucleotides match TRBD2. The CDR3 runs 16 residues. The V gene's germline CDR1 is LGHNA and CDR2 YNFKEQ. J gave up 3 bases and V 4 bases, and 7 bases lay outside the gene matches.